The entry below gives a single T cell receptor (beta chain) sequence along with its context. Its matching antigen is unknown. Data came from immunoSEQ multiplex PCR; TCRdb stores just in-frame clones and leaves some out. The data contain 80,000 to 95,000 clones, nearly 90% of them singletons. This entry belongs to a study of OX40 agonist ivuxolimab in advanced cancers. About the study: Earlier anti-PD-1, anti-PD-L1 or anti-CTLA-4 therapy was permitted; under 50% had received some. Study-level findings and limits: Dose levels from 0.1 to 3.0 mg/kg saw CD4+ and CD8+ blood T cells expand clonally by week 6. Expansion of clones was among the lowest in partial responders at 0.1-3.0 mg/kg.

A history of autoimmune disease or systemic immunosuppression excluded patients. The receptor's source is an adult with an advanced solid tumor such as melanoma, head and neck, liver or kidney cancer. The sample consisted of CD4+ or CD8+ T cells sorted from blood, taken in a trial of the OX40 agonist ivuxolimab.

In DNA form, the CDR3 reads TGCGCCTCCCGTGGCCGAATGAGCACAGATACGCAGTATTTT. Protein: CASRGRMSTDTQYF. This rearrangement joins TRBV5-1 to TRBJ2-3; no clear D gene. This CDR3 contains 14 residues. CDR1 and CDR2 from the germline V gene are SGHRS and YFSETQ. V was cut by 10 bases and J by 0 bases, with 15 bases left in between.